A selection of T cell receptor beta chains follows, all from one sample in a study of glioma-infiltrating T cells after dendritic cell vaccination. The assay was immunoSEQ multiplex PCR, and TCRdb's table has in-frame clones only and misses some. The data contain tens of thousands of clones, 80% to 90% of them singletons. This specimen was blood, taken after dendritic cell vaccination. The source is a human donor with glioblastoma. Each CDR3 is given with its conserved first and last residue. Each record gives: D gene, V gene, clone size, J gene, CDR3 protein, CDR3 DNA. D genes are given only for firm matches. Size is stated for part of the rows, as once, few or many counts, or as a class when the clone is expanded.

TRBD1	TRBV14	few	TRBJ2-1	CASSRWGGQGWNEQFF	TGTGCCAGCAGCCGATGGGGAGGACAGGGATGGAATGAGCAGTTCTTC
-	TRBV5-1	-	TRBJ1-3	CASSLGGQGSGNTIYF	TGCGCCAGCAGCTTGGGAGGGCAAGGCTCTGGAAACACCATATATTTT
-	TRBV7-3	-	TRBJ2-1	CASSLLGQGTYNEQFF	TGTGCCAGCAGCTTATTAGGGCAGGGAACCTACAATGAGCAGTTCTTC
-	TRBV6-6	-	TRBJ1-3	CASSKRAGAEVDTIYF	TGTGCCAGCAGTAAGAGGGCAGGGGCTGAAGTGGACACCATATATTTT
TRBD2	TRBV4-1	-	TRBJ2-3	CASSLRLAVLTDTQYF	TGCGCCAGCAGCCTTCGACTAGCGGTCCTCACAGATACGCAGTATTTT
-	TRBV14	few	TRBJ2-7	CASSQGVAWNSYEQYF	TGTGCCAGCAGCCAAGGAGTAGCGTGGAATTCCTACGAGCAGTACTTC
-	TRBV4-2	-	TRBJ1-2	CASSQAGQQGAYGYTF	TGTGCCAGCAGCCAAGCAGGACAGCAAGGGGCCTATGGCTACACCTTC
TRBD1	TRBV6-5	-	TRBJ1-5	CASSYSGTGRGPQHF	TGTGCCAGCAGTTACTCGGGGACAGGTCGAGGGCCCCAGCATTTT
-	TRBV5-1	-	TRBJ2-1	CASSLGGPYNEQFF	TGCGCCAGCAGCTTGGGGGGGCCTTACAATGAGCAGTTCTTC
-	TRBV5-6	once	TRBJ2-3	CASSRAGYTDTQYF	TGTGCCAGCAGCAGGGCAGGGTACACAGATACGCAGTATTTT
TRBD1	TRBV19	-	TRBJ2-5	CASSFDRAQYF	TGTGCCAGTAGTTTTGACAGGGCCCAGTACTTC
-	TRBV5-6	-	TRBJ1-1	CASIPNTGITNTEAFF	TGTGCCAGCATTCCGAACACAGGGATAACTAACACTGAAGCTTTCTTT
-	TRBV5-1	-	TRBJ1-2	CASSSVLTGAGYTF	TGCGCCAGCAGCTCGGTTTTGACAGGAGCCGGCTACACCTTC
-	TRBV5-6	-	TRBJ1-2	CASSFMSVWGYTF	TGTGCCAGCAGCTTTATGTCGGTATGGGGCTACACCTTC